This T cell receptor (beta chain) was recorded in a study of T cells in Graves' hyperthyroidism and ophthalmopathy. The study, taken as a whole, reports: Ophthalmopathy prediction by the model preceded onset by a median about 6.5 months. Within blood appeared most thyroid clonotypes that had expanded above 0.001.

On this clonotype: No antigen is known for it.

The V gene's germline CDR1 is MNHEY and CDR2 SVGAGI. V gave up 4 bases and J gave up 2 bases, with 12 bases separating them. The CDR3 runs to 14 residues. The TCR beta CDR3 regions underwent amplification using RNA transcripts as the source. First-round RT-PCR targeting the TCR CDR3 was performed with the HTBI primer set. TCRdb re-analysed the multiplex PCR reads in MiXCR, keeping a single row per CDR3 protein. Among more than 500,000 distinct CDR3 sequences listed, roughly 15% were seen once. The clonotype was recovered from a woman aged 30 to 39 with Graves' ophthalmopathy. V and J are TRBV6-5 and TRBJ2-7; tentative D call: TRBD2 (7 bases). The sample was blood. The CDR3 region is CASSSGGGPYEQYF. CDR3 coding DNA: TGTGCCAGCAGTTCCGGCGGGGGCCCCTACGAGCAGTACTTC.